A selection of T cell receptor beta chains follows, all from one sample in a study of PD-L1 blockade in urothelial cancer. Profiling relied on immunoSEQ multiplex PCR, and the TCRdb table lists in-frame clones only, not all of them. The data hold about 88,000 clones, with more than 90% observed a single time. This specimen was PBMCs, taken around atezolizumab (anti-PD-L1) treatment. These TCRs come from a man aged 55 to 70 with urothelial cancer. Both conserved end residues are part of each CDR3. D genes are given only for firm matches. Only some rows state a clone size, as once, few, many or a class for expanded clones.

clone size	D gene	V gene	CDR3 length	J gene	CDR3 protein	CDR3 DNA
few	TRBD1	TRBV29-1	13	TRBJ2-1	CSVSSTGINEQFF	TGCAGCGTCTCCTCGACAGGGATCAATGAGCAGTTCTTC
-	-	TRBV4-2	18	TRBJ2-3	CASTPSVASGLSTDTQYF	TGTGCCAGCACCCCAAGCGTGGCAAGCGGGCTTAGCACAGATACGCAGTATTTT
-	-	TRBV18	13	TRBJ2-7	CASSPPSSYEQYF	TGTGCCAGCTCACCACCGAGCTCCTACGAGCAGTACTTC
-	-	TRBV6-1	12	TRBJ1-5	CASRGGDQPQHF	TGTGCCAGCAGAGGCGGGGATCAGCCCCAGCATTTT
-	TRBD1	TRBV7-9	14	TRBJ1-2	CASSLVQGEYGYTF	TGTGCCAGCAGCTTAGTACAGGGGGAGTATGGCTACACCTTC
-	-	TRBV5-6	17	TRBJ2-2	CASSLLFRWQGFGELFF	TGTGCCAGCAGCTTGCTTTTCAGGTGGCAGGGGTTCGGGGAGCTGTTTTTT
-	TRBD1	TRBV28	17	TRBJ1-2	CASTVLLKTGGNYGYTF	TGTGCCAGCACCGTACTACTTAAGACAGGGGGCAACTATGGCTACACCTTC
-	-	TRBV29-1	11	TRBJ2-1	CSGGVYNEQFF	TGCAGCGGGGGAGTCTACAATGAGCAGTTCTTC
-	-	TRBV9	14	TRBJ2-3	CASSPRVVEDTQYF	TGTGCCAGCAGCCCGAGGGTGGTCGAAGATACGCAGTATTTT
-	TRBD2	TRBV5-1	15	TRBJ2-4	CASSLAGGNQNIQYF	TGCGCCAGCAGCTTGGCCGGGGGGAACCAAAACATTCAGTACTTC
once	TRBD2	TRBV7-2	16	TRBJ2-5	CASSRTSGGGLETQYF	TGTGCCAGCAGCCGAACTAGCGGGGGGGGACTGGAGACCCAGTACTTC
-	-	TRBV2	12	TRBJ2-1	CASNLEDNEQFF	TGTGCCAGCAATTTGGAGGACAATGAGCAGTTCTTC
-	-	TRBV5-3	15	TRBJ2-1	CARSLGGGDYNEQFF	TGTGCCAGAAGCTTGGGGGGGGGCGACTACAATGAGCAGTTCTTC
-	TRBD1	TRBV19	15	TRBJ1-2	CASSIPGQGLYGYTF	TGTGCCAGTAGTATTCCGGGACAGGGGCTTTATGGCTACACCTTC
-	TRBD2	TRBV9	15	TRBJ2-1	CASSVEGLAGSEQFF	TGTGCCAGCAGCGTAGAGGGACTAGCGGGGTCTGAGCAGTTCTTC
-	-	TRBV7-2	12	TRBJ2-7	CASSLTSYEQYF	TGTGCCAGCAGCTTAACATCCTACGAGCAGTACTTC
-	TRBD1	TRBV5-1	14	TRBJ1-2	CASSLAGQGWIYTF	TGCGCCAGCAGCTTGGCCGGACAGGGCTGGATCTACACCTTC
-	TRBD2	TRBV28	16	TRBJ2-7	CASTGLAGRSDYEQYF	TGTGCCAGCACAGGGCTAGCGGGAAGGTCGGACTACGAGCAGTACTTC
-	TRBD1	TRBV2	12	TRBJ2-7	CASRVQGYEQYF	TGTGCCAGCAGGGTACAGGGGTACGAGCAGTACTTC
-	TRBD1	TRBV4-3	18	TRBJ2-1	CASSQAIRGQSHYNEQFF	TGCGCCAGCAGCCAAGCCATTCGGGGACAGTCCCACTACAATGAGCAGTTCTTC
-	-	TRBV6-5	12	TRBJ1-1	CASKRGPFEAFF	TGTGCCAGCAAGCGGGGCCCTTTTGAAGCTTTCTTT
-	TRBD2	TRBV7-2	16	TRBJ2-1	CASSLSLAGSYNEQFF	TGTGCCAGCAGCTTATCACTAGCGGGGTCCTACAATGAGCAGTTCTTC
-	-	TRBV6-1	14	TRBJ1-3	CASSVRGTGNTIYF	TGTGCCAGCAGTGTACGGGGTACGGGAAACACCATATATTTT
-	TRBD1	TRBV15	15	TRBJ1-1	CATSRNQQGFAEAFF	TGTGCCACCAGCAGGAACCAACAGGGGTTCGCTGAAGCTTTCTTT
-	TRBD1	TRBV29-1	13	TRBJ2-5	CSVEGQGMETQYF	TGCAGCGTTGAGGGACAGGGGATGGAGACCCAGTACTTC
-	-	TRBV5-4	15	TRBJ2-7	CASSGQAEHSYEQYF	TGTGCCAGCAGCGGTCAGGCAGAACACTCCTACGAGCAGTACTTC
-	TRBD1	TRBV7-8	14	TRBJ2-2	CASGIWTGTGELFF	TGTGCCAGCGGTATCTGGACAGGGACCGGGGAGCTGTTTTTT
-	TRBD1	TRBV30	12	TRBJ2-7	CAWNRGPGEQYF	TGTGCCTGGAACAGGGGGCCGGGGGAGCAGTACTTC